These 23 T cell receptor beta chains were sequenced from one sample in a study of regulatory T cells in long-lasting Graves disease. As to time point: newly diagnosed GD, antithyroid drugs for less than 3 months. The authors made the TCR library using RNA they extracted from PBMCs. TCR beta libraries were built with iRepertoire HTBI primers and Arm-PCR of CDR3 regions. One entry per CDR3 protein results from TCRdb running MiXCR on the multiplex PCR reads. The table has 450,000 to 500,000 distinct CDR3 sequences, about a sixth seen once. The data were also submitted as part of a second study, on T cells in Graves' hyperthyroidism and ophthalmopathy.

This specimen was peripheral blood mononuclear cells (PBMCs), taken at new diagnosis, from a patient treated with antithyroid drugs. The receptors shown here come from a man between 35 and 55 years old with Graves disease.

This clonotype appeared many times. J is TRBJ2-5 and V is TRBV27; D call uncertain. Trimming removed 5 bases from V and 2 bases from J, with 9 bases in between. This CDR3 is built from 13 residues. CDR1 and CDR2 (germline): MNHEY, SMNVEV (reference sequence). The CDR3 bases are TGTGCCAGCAGTACCAGGCTGCAAGAGACCCAGTACTTC. It specifies CASSTRLQETQYF.

The genes are TRBV7-9 and TRBJ2-1, with TRBD1 matching over 10 bases. J was trimmed by 8 bases and V by 5 bases; bases with no gene match: 12. CDR1 and CDR2 from the germline V gene are SEHNR and FQNEAQ (reference sequence). This CDR3 comprises 16 residues. The CDR3 DNA reads TGTGCCAGCAGCCCCCTTCGGGACAGGGGATTTTATGAGCAGTTCTTC. This translates into CASSPLRDRGFYEQFF.

A note on this clonotype: Given a much more abundant clone one base away, this may be a read error. The chain recombines TRBV3-1 with TRBJ2-1; 8 nucleotides agree with TRBD2. The CDR3 is made up of 14 amino acids. Germline V gene data show CDR1 as LGHDT and CDR2 as YNNKEL (reference sequence). CDR3 in DNA: TGTACCAGCAGCGAACAAGCGGGAGTAATTGAGCAGTTCTTC. It specifies CTSSEQAGVIEQFF.

In its sample, this clonotype was seen a few times. The chain uses TRBV6-1 and TRBJ1-1; D is unresolved. CDR3 length equals 13 residues. Looked up from germline, CDR1 is MNHNS and CDR2 is SASEGT. V was clipped by 3 bases and J by 5 bases, with 10 bases between them. Written as DNA, the CDR3 is TGTGCCAGCAGTGATAAGTGGTTTACTGAAGCTTTCTTT. Its protein product is CASSDKWFTEAFF.

Turning to this clonotype: A much bigger clone sits one base away, suggesting this may be a read error. This rearrangement joins TRBV2 to TRBJ1-5; no clear D gene. CDR1 and CDR2 from the germline V gene are SNHLY and FYNNEI. V was trimmed by 8 bases and J by 6 bases, leaving 14 bases between them. This CDR3 comprises 13 residues. The CDR3 sequence: CASGGRTGQPQHF. The DNA for the CDR3 is TGTGCCAGCGGTGGGAGGACCGGTCAGCCCCAGCATTTT.

This clonotype was seen a few times. This chain connects TRBV2 to TRBJ2-7; the match to TRBD2 covers 8 bases. Per germline, CDR1 SNHLY and CDR2 FYNNEI. This CDR3 is 15 amino acids long. Trimming cost V 0 bases and J 2 bases; bases outside gene matches: 3. Here the CDR3 DNA reads TGTGCCAGCAGTGAAGCAACTAGCGGTACCTACGAGCAGTACTTC. The encoded protein is CASSEATSGTYEQYF.

This clonotype was detected a few times. The chain uses TRBV6-2 or TRBV6-3 and TRBJ2-4; D is possibly TRBD1 or TRBD2 (5 bases each). The CDR3 is 16 residues long. With 2 bases removed from V and 7 bases from J, the gap between germline ends came to 18 bases. Germline values: CDR1 MNHEY, CDR2 SVGEGT. The CDR3 bases are TGTGCCAGCAGTTACCCGACCGGGACCCGCCGGAACATTCAGTACTTC. Translation: CASSYPTGTRRNIQYF.

This clonotype has a handful of counts. In DNA, the CDR3 is TGTGCCAGCAGCCAAGATGGAGCGGGGACTTCCTACGAGCAGTACTTC. Protein sequence: CASSQDGAGTSYEQYF. The rearrangement joins TRBV3-1 to TRBJ2-7, with 7 bases fitting TRBD2. CDR3 length: 16 residues. V lost 0 bases, J lost 1 base, and 6 bases stayed unmatched. CDR1 and CDR2 (germline): LGHDT, YNNKEL (reference sequence).

This clonotype has more than one count but fewer than ten. This chain uses TRBV2 with TRBJ2-3; 12 bases match TRBD2. The CDR3 totals 16 residues. V dropped 6 bases and J dropped 2; count of bases not matched to a gene: 6. Germline V gene data show CDR1 as SNHLY and CDR2 as FYNNEI. The CDR3 spells CASSPGTSGFTDTQYF. The CDR3 DNA sequence: TGTGCCAGCAGCCCAGGGACTAGCGGGTTCACAGATACGCAGTATTTT.

The V gene is TRBV4-1, the J gene TRBJ1-5; D possibly corresponds to TRBD1 (5 bases). CDR1 MGHRA and CDR2 YSYEKL come from the germline V gene. The V end lost 5 bases, the J end lost 6 bases, and 14 bases lay between the germline ends. The length of the CDR3 is 14 residues. This CDR3 is CASSGDGGVQPQHF. CDR3 coding DNA: TGCGCCAGCAGCGGGGACGGAGGGGTTCAGCCCCAGCATTTT.

The chain has TRBV12-3 or TRBV12-4 and TRBJ2-1, with D maybe TRBD1 (6 bases). The CDR3 is 15 amino acids. Trimming pared 6 bases from V and 7 bases from J, leaving 19 bases between. The CDR3 nucleotides are TGTGCCAGCAGCCACGAATTTACAACAGGGAATGAGCAGTTCTTC. Protein sequence: CASSHEFTTGNEQFF.

The table lists this clonotype with many counts. This chain links TRBV18 with TRBJ2-7; TRBD1 aligns across 8 bases. CDR3 length: 13 residues. Trimming removed 9 bases from V and 1 base from J; junction bases left unmatched: 5. The germline gives CDR1 KGHSH, CDR2 LQKENI. The CDR3 sequence is CASLGDRSYEQYF. The CDR3 bases are TGTGCCAGTCTCGGGGACAGGTCCTACGAGCAGTACTTC.

The chain employs TRBV28 and TRBJ2-5; D ambiguous. This CDR3 comprises 16 residues. Germline CDR1 MDHEN, CDR2 SYDVKM. V lost 7 bases and J lost 2, with 20 bases in between. The CDR3 bases are TGTGCCAGCACCAAAGGCGCCGACGTCTTTCAAGAGACCCAGTACTTC. It codes for CASTKGADVFQETQYF.

This clonotype was seen ten or more times. J is TRBJ1-5 and V is TRBV20-1, with 8 bases aligning to TRBD1. There are 15 residues in the CDR3. V gave up 3 bases and J gave up 4 bases; unmatched junction bases: 8. Germline V gene data show CDR1 as DFQATT and CDR2 as SNEGSKA (reference sequence). CDR3 sequence: CSARPGGTGNQPQHF. CDR3 nucleotide sequence: TGCAGTGCTAGGCCAGGGGGCACAGGAAATCAGCCCCAGCATTTT.

This clonotype was recorded many times. J is TRBJ2-7 and V is TRBV20-1; TRBD1 or TRBD2 may be the D gene (5 bases each). V lost 0 bases and J 3 bases, leaving 18 bases between the germline ends. This CDR3 contains 16 residues. CDR1 and CDR2 (germline): DFQATT, SNEGSKA (reference sequence). The CDR3 loop is CSARDLRDQANYEQYF. CDR3 sequence (DNA): TGCAGTGCTAGAGATCTCCGGGACCAGGCGAACTACGAGCAGTACTTC.

The rearrangement uses TRBV27 and TRBJ2-7, with 12 bases matching TRBD1. J gave up 2 bases and V 5 bases, and 4 bases lay outside the gene matches. Germline V lookup: CDR1 MNHEY, CDR2 SMNVEV (reference sequence). The CDR3 has 15 amino acids. In DNA, the CDR3 is TGTGCCAGCAGTCACGGGACAGGGGGCCCCTACGAGCAGTACTTC. This gives the protein CASSHGTGGPYEQYF.

There are many counts of this clonotype. This rearrangement joins TRBV5-1 to TRBJ2-1; D gene ambiguous. The CDR3 is 13 residues long. Trimming took off 2 bases at V and 7 bases at J, with 10 bases between the two ends. The germline V gene encodes CDR1 SGHRS and CDR2 YFSETQ. The CDR3 protein is CASSFGLGNEQFF. The CDR3 DNA reads as TGCGCCAGCAGCTTTGGCCTGGGGAATGAGCAGTTCTTC.

This clonotype was detected many times. V is TRBV5-1 and J is TRBJ2-2; 7 nucleotides agree with TRBD2. The CDR3 consists of 13 residues. Germline CDR1 reads SGHRS; CDR2 reads YFSETQ. V gave up 8 bases and J gave up 4 bases; unmatched junction bases: 5. CDR3 nucleotide sequence: TGCGCCAGTCGACTAGCTTCCACCGGGGAGCTGTTTTTT. Translated, it gives CASRLASTGELFF.

The chain recombines TRBV19 with TRBJ1-1; D remains ambiguous. This CDR3 region has 15 residues. Germline CDR1 and CDR2: LNHDA and SQIVND (reference sequence). Trimming removed 4 bases at V and 0 bases at J, with 12 bases between. Written as DNA, the CDR3 is TGTGCCAGTAGTACGGGAGAGGGCGTGAACACTGAAGCTTTCTTT. Its translation is CASSTGEGVNTEAFF. Filled out from reference TRBV19 and TRBJ1-1, the complete variable domain reads DGGITQSPKYLFRKEGQNVTLSCEQNLNHDAMYWYRQDPGQGLRLIYYSQIVNDFQKGDIAEGYSVSREKKESFPLTVTSAQKNPTAFYLCASSTGEGVNTEAFFGQGTRLTVV.

This clonotype was recorded at least ten times. The rearrangement links TRBV6-2 or TRBV6-3 to TRBJ2-7, with 10 bases matching TRBD1. The CDR3 covers 15 residues. Germline V CDR1 and CDR2: MNHEY, SVGEGT. V lost 5 bases to trimming and J lost 7 bases; unmatched junction nucleotides: 11. The CDR3 region is CASSLYPDRGNEQYF. The CDR3 DNA sequence: TGTGCCAGCAGTCTCTATCCGGACAGGGGGAATGAGCAGTACTTC.

The sample holds many counts of this clonotype. Compared with germline, one end of the junction differs, possibly owing to a read error. The chain has TRBV5-1 and TRBJ2-2, with TRBD2 matching over 12 bases. Germline CDR1 is SGHRS and CDR2 is YFSETQ. The CDR3 consists of 17 residues. CDR3 amino acids: CASSLGLAGGPIGELFF. CDR3 coding DNA: TGTGCCAGCAGCTTAGGGCTAGCGGGAGGGCCAATCGGGGAGCTGTTTTTT.

This clonotype came up many times. CDR3 region: CASSLEGRALITDTQYF. CDR3 bases: TGTGCCAGCAGCTTGGAAGGACGGGCCCTAATAACAGATACGCAGTATTTT. The chain uses TRBV5-5 and TRBJ2-3, with D uncertain. The germline gives CDR1 SGHKS, CDR2 YYEKEE (reference sequence). Trimming pared 0 bases from V and 3 bases from J, leaving 17 bases between. The CDR3 runs to 17 residues.

This chain joins TRBV30 and TRBJ2-3; 8 nucleotides agree with TRBD2. The CDR3 extends over 21 amino acids. Trimming took 0 bases from V and 2 from J; bases not matched to a gene: 22. CDR1 is GTSNPN, CDR2 SVGIG, per germline (reference sequence). CDR3 in amino acids: CAWSVLRVLAGSSGTTDTQYF. The DNA of the CDR3 is TGTGCCTGGAGTGTTTTGCGTGTGCTAGCGGGTTCTTCGGGTACCACAGATACGCAGTATTTT.